This T cell receptor beta chain was profiled in a study of blood T cell repertoires in COVID-19. The wider study: T cells, B-cell-depleted T cells, or PBMCs supplied cDNA or gDNA.

Original processing notes: Amplification of reference gene primers provided the estimated nucleated cell counts. Clones were sequenced by immunoSEQ multiplex PCR, and TCRdb holds only the in-frame ones, with some missing. V, J and clone size were drawn from that table, and D and trimming were deduced from the DNA. The sample includes tens of thousands of clones, 80% to 90% of them seen just once. Germline V lookup: CDR1 SGHRS, CDR2 YFSETQ. V shed 3 bases and J 0 bases; nucleotides not matched to a gene: 9. The CDR3 is 17 amino acids. The sample taken for sequencing was peripheral blood. This TCR came from a woman in her thirties or forties with active or convalescent COVID-19. J is TRBJ2-3 and V is TRBV5-1; 8 nucleotides align to TRBD2. The CDR3 reads CASSSIRGGTSTDTQYF. In DNA, the CDR3 is TGCGCCAGCAGCTCAATCCGCGGGGGGACTAGCACAGATACGCAGTATTTT.